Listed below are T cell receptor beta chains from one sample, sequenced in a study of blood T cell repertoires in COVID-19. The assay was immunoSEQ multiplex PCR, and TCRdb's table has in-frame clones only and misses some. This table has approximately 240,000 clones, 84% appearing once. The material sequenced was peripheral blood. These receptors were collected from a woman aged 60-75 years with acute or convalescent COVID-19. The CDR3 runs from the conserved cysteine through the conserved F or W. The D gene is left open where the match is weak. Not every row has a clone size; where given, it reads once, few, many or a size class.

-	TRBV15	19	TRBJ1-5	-	TGTGCCACCAGCAGAGTCAAAACGATTGGGGGCTTAGGGGGTCAGCCCCAGCATTTT	CATSRVKTIGGLGGQPQHF
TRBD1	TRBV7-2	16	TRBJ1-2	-	TGTGCCAGCAGCAATAGAGCCGGGACAGGGGGCGGTGGCTACACCTTC	CASSNRAGTGGGGYTF
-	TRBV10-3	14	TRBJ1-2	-	TGTGCCATCAGTGTAGGGGTGGGTAACTATGGCTACACCTTC	CAISVGVGNYGYTF
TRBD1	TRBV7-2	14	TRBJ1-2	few	TGTGCCAGCAGCCATCGGGACAGGCTCGATGGCTACACCTTC	CASSHRDRLDGYTF
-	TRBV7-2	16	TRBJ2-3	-	TGTGCCAGCAGCTCGGGTCTGGAGGGGAGCACAGATACGCAGTATTTT	CASSSGLEGSTDTQYF
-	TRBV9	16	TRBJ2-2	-	TGTGCCAGCACCCGAGGAGGGGGGGCCGGGACCGGGGAGCTGTTTTTT	CASTRGGGAGTGELFF
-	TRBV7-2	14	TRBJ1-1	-	TGTGCCAGCAGCTTGCGGCGCCGCCCCGCTGAAGCTTTCTTT	CASSLRRRPAEAFF
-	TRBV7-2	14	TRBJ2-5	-	TGTGCCAGCAGCTTAGCAGGGGGCCAAGAGACCCAGTACTTC	CASSLAGGQETQYF
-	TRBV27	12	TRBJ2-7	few	TGTGCCAGCAGCCCGGGGGTGGGCGAGCAGTACTTC	CASSPGVGEQYF
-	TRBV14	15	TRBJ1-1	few	TGTGCCAGCAGCCAAGCGGGTTATTTGAACACTGAAGCTTTCTTT	CASSQAGYLNTEAFF
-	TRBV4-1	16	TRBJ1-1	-	TGCGCCAGCAGCCACCTGCGGACGTGGGGCGCCACTGAAGCTTTCTTT	CASSHLRTWGATEAFF
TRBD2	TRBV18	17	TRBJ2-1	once	TGTGCCAGCTCACTTTTATCTGCGGGGGGAACATACAATGAGCAGTTCTTC	CASSLLSAGGTYNEQFF
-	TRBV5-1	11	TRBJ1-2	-	TGCGCCAGTGGTTCAGGGGTTGGCTACACCTTC	CASGSGVGYTF
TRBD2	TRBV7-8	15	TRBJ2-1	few	TGTGCCAGCAGCTTAGTGGTAGCGGGGGTTGATGAGCAGTTCTTC	CASSLVVAGVDEQFF
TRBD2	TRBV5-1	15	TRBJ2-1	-	TGCGCCAGCAGCTTTAGCGGGGGGGATACGAATGAGCAGTTCTTC	CASSFSGGDTNEQFF
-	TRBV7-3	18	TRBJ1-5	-	TGTGCCAGCAGCTTAAAGGACCGGGGGGTTAAAAGCAATCAGCCCCAGCATTTT	CASSLKDRGVKSNQPQHF
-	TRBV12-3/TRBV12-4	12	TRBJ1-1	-	TGTGCCAGCAGGTACAAGGGAGTTCGAGCTTTCTTT	CASRYKGVRAFF
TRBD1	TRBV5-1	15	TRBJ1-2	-	TGCGCCAGCAGCTCGATAGGACAGGGAAGCTATGGCTACACCTTC	CASSSIGQGSYGYTF
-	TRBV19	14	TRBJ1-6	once	TGTGCCAGTATGAGGAGCAGGGAGGATTCACCCCTCCACTTT	CASMRSREDSPLHF
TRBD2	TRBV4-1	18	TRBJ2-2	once	TGCGCCAGCAGCCAGGGACTAGCGGGATTCGCGAACACCGGGGAGCTGTTTTTT	CASSQGLAGFANTGELFF
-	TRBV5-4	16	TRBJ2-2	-	TGTGCCAGCAGCCAAATGGGCAGGGGATACACCGGGGAGCTGTTTTTT	CASSQMGRGYTGELFF
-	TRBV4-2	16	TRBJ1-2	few	TGTGCCAGCAGCCAAGAGTTCCGGGACATCACTTATGGCTACACCTTC	CASSQEFRDITYGYTF
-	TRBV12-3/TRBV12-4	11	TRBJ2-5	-	TGTGCCAGCAGTGCGAAAGAGACCCAGTACTTC	CASSAKETQYF
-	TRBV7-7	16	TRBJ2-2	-	TGTGCTAGCAGCTTAGGGGCACAGGCTGGCACCGGGGAGCTGTTTTTT	CASSLGAQAGTGELFF
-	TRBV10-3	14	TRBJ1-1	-	TGTGCCATTAACAGGGAGGGACGGAACACTGAAGCTTTCTTT	CAINREGRNTEAFF
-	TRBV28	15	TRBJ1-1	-	TGTGCCAGCAGTTTATTCCGGACAGCTATCAGGGAAGCTTTCTTT	CASSLFRTAIREAFF
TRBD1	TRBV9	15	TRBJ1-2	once	TGTGCCAGCAGCGCCGTGACAGGGTCTAATTATGGCTACACCTTC	CASSAVTGSNYGYTF
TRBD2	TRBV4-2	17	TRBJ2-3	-	TGTGCCAGCAGCCAAGATGGGGAGCGGGGCCGCACAGATACGCAGTATTTT	CASSQDGERGRTDTQYF
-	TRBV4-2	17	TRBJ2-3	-	TGTGCCAGCAGCCAACCCTTGGGGGCGGTGGGGCCAGATACGCAGTATTTT	CASSQPLGAVGPDTQYF